This TCR beta chain comes out of a study of cytomegalovirus exposure and HLA in healthy donors. Study-wide points: Immune exposure was documented only through CMV serostatus.

In regard to this clone: Its antigen is not known.

Those who donated were healthy bone marrow donors. PCR employed 60 Vbeta and 13 Jbeta primers. Using immunoSEQ multiplex PCR, the repertoire was profiled, and TCRdb retains in-frame clones only, with some absent. The sample has about 130,000 clones; approximately 69% are singletons. The sample was PBMCs. The TCR comes from a man aged 40-50 years in good health and CMV-seropositive.

CDR3 DNA sequence: TGCAGCGTTGGACAGGACTACGAGCAGTACTTC. Protein product: CSVGQDYEQYF. The V gene is TRBV29-1, the J gene TRBJ2-7; tentatively, D is TRBD1 (6 bases). The V gene's germline CDR1 is SQVTM and CDR2 ANQGSEA. The CDR3 loop spans 11 amino acids. Deletions cut 4 bases from V and 3 bases from J, with 7 bases between.